This T cell receptor beta chain was recorded in a study of blood T cell repertoires in COVID-19. Germline lookup yields CDR1 SGHRS and CDR2 YFSETQ. V shed 4 bases and J 7 bases; nucleotides not matched to a gene: 7. The CDR3 sequence is 14 residues long. Using immunoSEQ multiplex PCR, the repertoire was profiled, and TCRdb retains in-frame clones only, with some absent. The sample lists tens of thousands of clones, about 86% occurring once. This clone was seen just once. The chain couples TRBV5-1 to TRBJ2-1, with 8 bases fitting TRBD1. The source is a human donor in a cohort sampled during active COVID-19. Sequencing used peripheral blood. The CDR3 DNA sequence: TGCGCCAGCAGCCCAGGGGGCGCTGGGAATGAGCAGTTCTTC. This sequence encodes CASSPGGAGNEQFF.